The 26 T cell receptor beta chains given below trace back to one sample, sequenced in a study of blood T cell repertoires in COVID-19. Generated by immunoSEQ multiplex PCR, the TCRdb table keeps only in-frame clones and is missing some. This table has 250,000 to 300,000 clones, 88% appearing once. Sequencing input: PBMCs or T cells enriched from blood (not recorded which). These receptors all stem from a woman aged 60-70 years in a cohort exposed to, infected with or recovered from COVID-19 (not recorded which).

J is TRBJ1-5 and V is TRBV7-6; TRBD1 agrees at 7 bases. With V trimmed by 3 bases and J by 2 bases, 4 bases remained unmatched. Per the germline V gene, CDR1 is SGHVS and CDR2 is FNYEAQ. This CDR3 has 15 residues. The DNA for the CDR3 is TGTGCCAGCAGCTTGAACACAGGGGGCAATCAGCCCCAGCATTTT. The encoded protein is CASSLNTGGNQPQHF. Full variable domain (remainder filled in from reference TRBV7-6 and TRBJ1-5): GAGVSQSPRYKVTKRGQDVALRCDPISGHVSLYWYRQALGQGPEFLTYFNYEAQQDKSGLPNDRFSAERPEGSISTLTIQRTEQRDSAMYRCASSLNTGGNQPQHFGDGTRLSIL.

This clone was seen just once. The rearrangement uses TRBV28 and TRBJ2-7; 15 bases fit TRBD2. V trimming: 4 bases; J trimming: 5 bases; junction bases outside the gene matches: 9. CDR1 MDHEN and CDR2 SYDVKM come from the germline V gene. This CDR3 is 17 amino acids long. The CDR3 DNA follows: TGTGCCAGCAGTTCCCCGGGGACTAGCGGGAGGCGTAACGAGCAGTACTTC. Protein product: CASSSPGTSGRRNEQYF.

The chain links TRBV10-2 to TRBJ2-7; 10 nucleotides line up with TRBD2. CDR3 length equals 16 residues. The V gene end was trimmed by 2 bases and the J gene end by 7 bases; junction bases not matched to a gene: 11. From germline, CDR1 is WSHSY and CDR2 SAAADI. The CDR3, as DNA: TGCGCCAGCAGTGAGAAGGGACTAGCGACCGCTTTTGAGCAGTACTTC. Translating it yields CASSEKGLATAFEQYF.

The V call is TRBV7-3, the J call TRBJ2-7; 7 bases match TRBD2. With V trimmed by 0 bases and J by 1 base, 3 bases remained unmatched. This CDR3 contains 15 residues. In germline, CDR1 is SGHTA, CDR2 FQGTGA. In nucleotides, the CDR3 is TGTGCCAGCAGCTTAACCCCGGGAGGTTCCTACGAGCAGTACTTC. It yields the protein CASSLTPGGSYEQYF.

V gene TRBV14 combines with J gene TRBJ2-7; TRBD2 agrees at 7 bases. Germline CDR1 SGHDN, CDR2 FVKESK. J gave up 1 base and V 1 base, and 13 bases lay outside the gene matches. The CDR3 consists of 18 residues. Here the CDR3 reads CASSQGWGGGGPSYEQYF. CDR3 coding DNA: TGTGCCAGCAGCCAAGGCTGGGGCGGGGGTGGCCCTTCCTACGAGCAGTACTTC.

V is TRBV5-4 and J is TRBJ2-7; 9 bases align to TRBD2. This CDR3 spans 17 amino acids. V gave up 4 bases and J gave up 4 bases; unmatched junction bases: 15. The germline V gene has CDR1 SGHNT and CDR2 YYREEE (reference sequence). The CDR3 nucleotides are TGTGCCAGCAGCCGAATTAGCGGGGGTCCCCAGGCGTACGAGCAGTACTTC. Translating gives CASSRISGGPQAYEQYF.

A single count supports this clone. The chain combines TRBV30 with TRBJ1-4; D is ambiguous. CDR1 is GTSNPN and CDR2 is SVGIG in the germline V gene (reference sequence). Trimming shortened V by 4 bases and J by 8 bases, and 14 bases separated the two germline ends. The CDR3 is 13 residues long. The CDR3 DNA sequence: TGTGCCTGGAACGTTGGTTTAGCGGAAAAACTGTTTTTT. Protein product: CAWNVGLAEKLFF.

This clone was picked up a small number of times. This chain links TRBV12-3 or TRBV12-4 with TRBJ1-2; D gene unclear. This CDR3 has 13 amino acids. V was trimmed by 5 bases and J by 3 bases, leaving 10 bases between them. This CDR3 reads CASSNKVYYGYTF. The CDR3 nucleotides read TGTGCCAGCAGTAACAAAGTTTACTATGGCTACACCTTC.

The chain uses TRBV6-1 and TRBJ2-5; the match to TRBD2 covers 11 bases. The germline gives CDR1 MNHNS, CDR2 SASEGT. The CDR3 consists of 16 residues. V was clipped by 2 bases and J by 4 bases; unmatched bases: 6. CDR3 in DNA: TGTGCCAGCAGTGAAAGGTTAGCGGGAGGGACAGAGACCCAGTACTTC. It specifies CASSERLAGGTETQYF.

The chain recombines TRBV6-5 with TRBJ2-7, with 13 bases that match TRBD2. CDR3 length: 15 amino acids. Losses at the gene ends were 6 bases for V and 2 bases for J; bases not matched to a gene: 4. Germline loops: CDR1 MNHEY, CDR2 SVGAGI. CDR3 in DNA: TGTGCCAGCAGAATGGGACTAGCGGGACCCTACGAGCAGTACTTC. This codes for CASRMGLAGPYEQYF.

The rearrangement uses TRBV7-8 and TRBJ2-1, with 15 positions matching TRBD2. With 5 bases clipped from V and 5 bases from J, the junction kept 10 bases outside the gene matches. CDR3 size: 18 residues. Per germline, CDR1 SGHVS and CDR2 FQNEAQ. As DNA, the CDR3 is TGTGCCAGCAGCCCGAACGCCGGACTAGCGGGAGGGAACAATGAGCAGTTCTTC. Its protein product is CASSPNAGLAGGNNEQFF. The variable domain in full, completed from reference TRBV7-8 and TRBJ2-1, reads GAGVSQSPRYKVAKRGQDVALRCDPISGHVSLFWYQQALGQGPEFLTYFQNEAQLDKSGLPSDRFFAERPEGSVSTLKIQRTQQEDSAVYLCASSPNAGLAGGNNEQFFGPGTRLTVL.

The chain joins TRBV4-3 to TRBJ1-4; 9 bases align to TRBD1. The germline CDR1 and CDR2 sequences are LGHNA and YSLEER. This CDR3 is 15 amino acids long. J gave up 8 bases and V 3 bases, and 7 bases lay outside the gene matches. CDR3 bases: TGCGCCAGCAGCCAGGGAACAGGGGGCATAGAAAAACTGTTTTTT. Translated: CASSQGTGGIEKLFF.

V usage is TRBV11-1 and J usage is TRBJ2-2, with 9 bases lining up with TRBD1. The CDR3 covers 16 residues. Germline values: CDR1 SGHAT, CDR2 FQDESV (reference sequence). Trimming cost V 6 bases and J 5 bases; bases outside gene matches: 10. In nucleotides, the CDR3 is TGTGCCAGCAGACCCTCGGGACAGGGAAGGACCGGGGAGCTGTTTTTT. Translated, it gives CASRPSGQGRTGELFF.

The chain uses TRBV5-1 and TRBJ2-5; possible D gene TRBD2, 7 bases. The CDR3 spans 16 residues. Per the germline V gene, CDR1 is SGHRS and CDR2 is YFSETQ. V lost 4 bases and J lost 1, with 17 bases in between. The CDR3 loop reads CASSPGVGGPQETQYF. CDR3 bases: TGCGCCAGCAGCCCAGGGGTGGGGGGGCCCCAAGAGACCCAGTACTTC.

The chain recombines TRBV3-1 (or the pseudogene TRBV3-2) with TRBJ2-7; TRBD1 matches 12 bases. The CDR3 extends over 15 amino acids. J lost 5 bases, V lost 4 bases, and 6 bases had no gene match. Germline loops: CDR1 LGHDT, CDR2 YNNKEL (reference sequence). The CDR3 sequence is CASSRMGQGADEQYF. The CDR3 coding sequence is TGTGCCAGCAGCCGGATGGGACAGGGGGCCGACGAGCAGTACTTC.

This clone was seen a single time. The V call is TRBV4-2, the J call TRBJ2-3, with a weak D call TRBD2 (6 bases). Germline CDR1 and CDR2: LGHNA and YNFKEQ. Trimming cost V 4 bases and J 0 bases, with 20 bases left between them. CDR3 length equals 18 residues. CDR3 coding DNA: TGTGCCAGCAGCCTAGAGGGGAGAAAGCGGGCTAGCACAGATACGCAGTATTTT. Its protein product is CASSLEGRKRASTDTQYF.

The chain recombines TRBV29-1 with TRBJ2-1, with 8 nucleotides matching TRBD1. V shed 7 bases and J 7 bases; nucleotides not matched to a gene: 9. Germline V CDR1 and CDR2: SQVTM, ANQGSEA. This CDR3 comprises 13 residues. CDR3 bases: TGCAGCGCCCTCAGACAGGGGAGGAATGAGCAGTTCTTC. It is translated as CSALRQGRNEQFF.

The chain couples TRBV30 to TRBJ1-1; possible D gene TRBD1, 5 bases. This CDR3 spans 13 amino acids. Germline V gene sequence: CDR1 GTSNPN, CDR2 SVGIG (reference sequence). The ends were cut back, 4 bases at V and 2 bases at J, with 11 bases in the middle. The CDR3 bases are TGTGCCTGGAAAGGGGTACCAAACACTGAAGCTTTCTTT. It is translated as CAWKGVPNTEAFF.

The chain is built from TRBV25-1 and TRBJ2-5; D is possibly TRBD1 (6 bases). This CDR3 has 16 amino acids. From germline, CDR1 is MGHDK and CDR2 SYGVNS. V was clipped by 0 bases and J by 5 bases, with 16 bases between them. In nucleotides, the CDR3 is TGTGCCAGCAGTGAATATTCAGGGGCTAGAGGTGAGACCCAGTACTTC. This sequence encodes CASSEYSGARGETQYF.

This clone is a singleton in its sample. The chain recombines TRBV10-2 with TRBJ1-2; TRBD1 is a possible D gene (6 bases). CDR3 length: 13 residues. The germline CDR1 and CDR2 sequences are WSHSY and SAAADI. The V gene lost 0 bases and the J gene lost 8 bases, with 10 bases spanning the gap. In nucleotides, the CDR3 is TGCGCCAGCAGTGAGTCGACAGGAAACGGCTACACCTTC. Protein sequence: CASSESTGNGYTF.

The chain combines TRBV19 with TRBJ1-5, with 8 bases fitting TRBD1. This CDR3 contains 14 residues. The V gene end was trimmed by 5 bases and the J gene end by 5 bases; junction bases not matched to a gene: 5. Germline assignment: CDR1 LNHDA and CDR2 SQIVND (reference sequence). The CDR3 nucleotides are TGTGCCAGTAGTGCCGGACAGGGAGATCAGCCCCAGCATTTT. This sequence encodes CASSAGQGDQPQHF.

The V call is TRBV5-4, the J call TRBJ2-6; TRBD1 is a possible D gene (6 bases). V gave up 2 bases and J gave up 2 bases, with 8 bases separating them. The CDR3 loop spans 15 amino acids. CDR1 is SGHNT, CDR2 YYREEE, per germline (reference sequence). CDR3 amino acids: CASSLQGAGANVLTF. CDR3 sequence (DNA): TGTGCCAGCAGCTTACAGGGAGCTGGGGCCAACGTCCTGACTTTC.

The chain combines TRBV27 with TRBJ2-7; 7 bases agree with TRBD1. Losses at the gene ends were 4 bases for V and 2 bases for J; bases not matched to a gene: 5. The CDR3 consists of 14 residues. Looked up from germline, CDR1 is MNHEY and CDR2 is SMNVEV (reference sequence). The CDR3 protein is CASSSQGVPYEQYF. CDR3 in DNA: TGTGCCAGCAGTTCCCAGGGGGTTCCCTACGAGCAGTACTTC.

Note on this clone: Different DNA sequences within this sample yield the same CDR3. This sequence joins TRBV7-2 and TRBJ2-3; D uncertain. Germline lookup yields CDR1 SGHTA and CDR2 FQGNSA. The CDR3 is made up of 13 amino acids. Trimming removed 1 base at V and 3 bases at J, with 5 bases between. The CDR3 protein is CASSLGRTDTQYF. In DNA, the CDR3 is TGTGCCAGCAGCTTAGGGAGAACAGATACGCAGTATTTT.

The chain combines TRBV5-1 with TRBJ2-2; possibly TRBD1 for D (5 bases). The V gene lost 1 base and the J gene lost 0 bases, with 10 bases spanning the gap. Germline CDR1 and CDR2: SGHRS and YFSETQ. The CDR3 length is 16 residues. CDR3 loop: CASSLLTAANTGELFF. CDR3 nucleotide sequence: TGCGCCAGCAGCTTGTTGACAGCCGCGAACACCGGGGAGCTGTTTTTT.

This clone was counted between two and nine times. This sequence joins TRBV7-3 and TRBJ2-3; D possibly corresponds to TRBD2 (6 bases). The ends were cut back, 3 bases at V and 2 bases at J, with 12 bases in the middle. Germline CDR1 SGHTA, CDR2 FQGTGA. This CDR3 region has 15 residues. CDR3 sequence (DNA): TGTGCCAGCAGCTTGGTGGGACTTTTCACAGATACGCAGTATTTT. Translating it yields CASSLVGLFTDTQYF.